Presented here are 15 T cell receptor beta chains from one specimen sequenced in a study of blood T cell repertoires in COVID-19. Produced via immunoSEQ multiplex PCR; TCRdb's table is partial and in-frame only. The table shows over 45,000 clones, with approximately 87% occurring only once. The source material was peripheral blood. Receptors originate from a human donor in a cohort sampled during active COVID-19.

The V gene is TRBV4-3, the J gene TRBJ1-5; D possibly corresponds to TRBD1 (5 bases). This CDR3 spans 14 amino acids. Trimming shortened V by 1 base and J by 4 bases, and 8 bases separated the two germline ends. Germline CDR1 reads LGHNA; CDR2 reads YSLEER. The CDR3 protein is CASSQGQSNQPQHF. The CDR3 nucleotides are TGCGCCAGCAGCCAAGGACAGTCAAATCAGCCCCAGCATTTT.

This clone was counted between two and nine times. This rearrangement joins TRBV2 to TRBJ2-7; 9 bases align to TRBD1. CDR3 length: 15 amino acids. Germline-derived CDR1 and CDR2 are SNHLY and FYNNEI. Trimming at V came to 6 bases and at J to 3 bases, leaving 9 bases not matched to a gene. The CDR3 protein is CASSLTPGQGYEQYF. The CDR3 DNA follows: TGTGCCAGCAGCCTAACGCCGGGACAGGGCTACGAGCAGTACTTC.

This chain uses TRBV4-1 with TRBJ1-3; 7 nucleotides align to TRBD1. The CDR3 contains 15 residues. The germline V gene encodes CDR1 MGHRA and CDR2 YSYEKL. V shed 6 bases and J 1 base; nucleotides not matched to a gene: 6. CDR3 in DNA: TGCGCCAGCAGTCTACGCAGGGGGTCTGGAAACACCATATATTTT. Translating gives CASSLRRGSGNTIYF.

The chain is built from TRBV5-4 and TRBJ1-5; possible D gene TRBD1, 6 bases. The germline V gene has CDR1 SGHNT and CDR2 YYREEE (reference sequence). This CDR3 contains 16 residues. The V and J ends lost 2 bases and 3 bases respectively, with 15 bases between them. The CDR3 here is CASSFGGAGSNQPQHF. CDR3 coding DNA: TGTGCCAGCAGCTTTGGGGGCGCAGGGTCCAATCAGCCCCAGCATTTT.

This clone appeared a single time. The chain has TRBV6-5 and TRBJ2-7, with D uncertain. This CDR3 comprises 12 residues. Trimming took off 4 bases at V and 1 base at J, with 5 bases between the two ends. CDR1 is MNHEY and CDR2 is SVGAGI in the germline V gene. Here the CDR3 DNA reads TGTGCCAGCAGTTTCGGGTCCTACGAGCAGTACTTC. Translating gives CASSFGSYEQYF.

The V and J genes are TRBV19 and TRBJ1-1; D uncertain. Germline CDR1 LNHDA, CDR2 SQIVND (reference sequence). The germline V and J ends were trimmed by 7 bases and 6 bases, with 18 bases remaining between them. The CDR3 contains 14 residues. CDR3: CASKVPGVSAEAFF. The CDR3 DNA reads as TGTGCCAGTAAAGTCCCAGGCGTCTCTGCTGAAGCTTTCTTT.

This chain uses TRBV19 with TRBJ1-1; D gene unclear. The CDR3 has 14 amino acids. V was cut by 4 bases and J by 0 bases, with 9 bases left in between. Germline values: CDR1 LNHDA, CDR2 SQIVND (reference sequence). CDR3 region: CASSRRELNTEAFF. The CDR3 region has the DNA TGTGCCAGTAGTAGGCGGGAGTTGAACACTGAAGCTTTCTTT. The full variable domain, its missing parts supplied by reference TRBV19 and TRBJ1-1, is DGGITQSPKYLFRKEGQNVTLSCEQNLNHDAMYWYRQDPGQGLRLIYYSQIVNDFQKGDIAEGYSVSREKKESFPLTVTSAQKNPTAFYLCASSRRELNTEAFFGQGTRLTVV.

The CDR3 sequence: CILGAPPNYGYTF. In DNA form, the CDR3 reads TGTATTCTTGGGGCACCACCTAACTATGGCTACACCTTC. This chain links TRBV2 with TRBJ1-2; the D gene is possibly TRBD1 (5 bases). Germline V gives CDR1 SNHLY, CDR2 FYNNEI. CDR3 length: 13 residues.

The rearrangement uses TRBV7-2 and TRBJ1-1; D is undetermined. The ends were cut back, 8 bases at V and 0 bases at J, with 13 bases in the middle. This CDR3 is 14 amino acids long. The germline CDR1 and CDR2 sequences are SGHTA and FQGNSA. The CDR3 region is CASGPQNMNTEAFF. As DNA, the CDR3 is TGTGCCAGCGGCCCTCAAAATATGAACACTGAAGCTTTCTTT.

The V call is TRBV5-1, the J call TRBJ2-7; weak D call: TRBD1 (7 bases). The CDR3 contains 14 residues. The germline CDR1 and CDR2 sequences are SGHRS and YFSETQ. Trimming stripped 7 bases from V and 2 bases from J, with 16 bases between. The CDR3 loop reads CASGLQGFPYEQYF. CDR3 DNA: TGCGCCAGCGGACTACAGGGGTTCCCCTACGAGCAGTACTTC.

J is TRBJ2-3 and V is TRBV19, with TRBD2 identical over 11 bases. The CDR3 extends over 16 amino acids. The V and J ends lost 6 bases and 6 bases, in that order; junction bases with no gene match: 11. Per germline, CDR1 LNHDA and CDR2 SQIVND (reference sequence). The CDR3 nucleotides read TGTGCCAGTAGGAATTTACTAGCGGGGGCCATGGATACGCAGTATTTT. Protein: CASRNLLAGAMDTQYF.

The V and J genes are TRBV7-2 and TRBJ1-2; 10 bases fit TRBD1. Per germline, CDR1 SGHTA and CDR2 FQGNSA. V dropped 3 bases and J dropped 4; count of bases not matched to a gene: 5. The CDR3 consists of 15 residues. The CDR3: CASSLAGTGAYGYTF. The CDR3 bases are TGTGCCAGCAGCTTGGCCGGGACAGGGGCCTATGGCTACACCTTC. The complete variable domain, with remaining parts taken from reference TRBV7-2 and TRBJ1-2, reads GAGVSQSPSNKVTEKGKDVELRCDPISGHTALYWYRQSLGQGLEFLIYFQGNSAPDKSGLPSDRFSAERTGGSVSTLTIQRTQQEDSAVYLCASSLAGTGAYGYTFGSGTRLTVV.

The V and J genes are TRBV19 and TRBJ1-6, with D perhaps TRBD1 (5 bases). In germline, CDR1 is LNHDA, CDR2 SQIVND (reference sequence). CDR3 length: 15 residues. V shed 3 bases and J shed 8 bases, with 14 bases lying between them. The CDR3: CASSIWRGGDSPLHF. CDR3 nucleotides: TGTGCCAGTAGTATCTGGCGCGGAGGGGATTCACCCCTCCACTTT.

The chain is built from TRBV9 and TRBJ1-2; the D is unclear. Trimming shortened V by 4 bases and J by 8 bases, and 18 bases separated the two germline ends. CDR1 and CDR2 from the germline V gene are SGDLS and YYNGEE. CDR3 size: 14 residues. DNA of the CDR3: TGTGCCAGCAGCCCGACACCACCCTCGAGAGGCTACACCTTC. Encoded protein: CASSPTPPSRGYTF.

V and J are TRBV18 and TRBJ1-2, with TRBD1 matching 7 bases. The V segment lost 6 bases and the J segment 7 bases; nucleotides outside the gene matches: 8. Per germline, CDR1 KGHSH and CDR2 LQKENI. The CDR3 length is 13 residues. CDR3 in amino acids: CASSPGQDPGYTF. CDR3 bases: TGTGCCAGCTCCCCTGGACAGGACCCTGGCTACACCTTC.